This paragraph covers one TCR beta chain sequence. The sample comes from a study of T cell changes during pregnancy in multiple sclerosis. Data came from immunoSEQ multiplex PCR; TCRdb stores just in-frame clones and leaves some out. This table has tens of thousands of clones, 75% to 95% appearing once. The TCR was taken from a female donor in good health, enrolled as a control in a pregnancy study. The sample here was peripheral blood, taken in the third trimester of pregnancy.

The CDR3 bases are TGCGCCAGCAGCTTGGCAGGACAGCCACCTCCCTACGAGCAGTACTTC. Translation gives CASSLAGQPPPYEQYF. The chain recombines TRBV5-1 with TRBJ2-7; maybe TRBD1 (6 bases). The CDR3 has 16 residues. V lost 0 bases and J lost 2, with 15 bases in between. Germline CDR1 SGHRS, CDR2 YFSETQ.